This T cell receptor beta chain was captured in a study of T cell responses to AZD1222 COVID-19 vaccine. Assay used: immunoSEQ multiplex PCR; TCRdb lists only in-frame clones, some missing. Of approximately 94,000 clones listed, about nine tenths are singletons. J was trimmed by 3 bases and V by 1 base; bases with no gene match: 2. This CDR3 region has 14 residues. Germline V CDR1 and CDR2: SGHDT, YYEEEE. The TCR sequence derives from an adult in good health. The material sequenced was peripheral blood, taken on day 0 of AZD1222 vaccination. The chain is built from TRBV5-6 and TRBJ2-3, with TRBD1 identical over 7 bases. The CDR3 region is CASSLQGVTDTQYF. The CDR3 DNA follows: TGTGCCAGCAGCTTGCAGGGGGTTACAGATACGCAGTATTTT.